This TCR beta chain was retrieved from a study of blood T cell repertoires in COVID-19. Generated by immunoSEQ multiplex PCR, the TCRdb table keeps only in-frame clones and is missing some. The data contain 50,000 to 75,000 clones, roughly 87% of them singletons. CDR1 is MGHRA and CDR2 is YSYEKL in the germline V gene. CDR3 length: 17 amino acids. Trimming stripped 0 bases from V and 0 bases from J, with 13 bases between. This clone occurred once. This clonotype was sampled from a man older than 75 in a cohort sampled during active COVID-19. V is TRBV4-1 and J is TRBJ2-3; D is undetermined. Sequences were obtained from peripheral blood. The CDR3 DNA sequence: TGCGCCAGCAGCCAAGAAATCGTAGCCGCTAGCACAGATACGCAGTATTTT. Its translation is CASSQEIVAASTDTQYF.